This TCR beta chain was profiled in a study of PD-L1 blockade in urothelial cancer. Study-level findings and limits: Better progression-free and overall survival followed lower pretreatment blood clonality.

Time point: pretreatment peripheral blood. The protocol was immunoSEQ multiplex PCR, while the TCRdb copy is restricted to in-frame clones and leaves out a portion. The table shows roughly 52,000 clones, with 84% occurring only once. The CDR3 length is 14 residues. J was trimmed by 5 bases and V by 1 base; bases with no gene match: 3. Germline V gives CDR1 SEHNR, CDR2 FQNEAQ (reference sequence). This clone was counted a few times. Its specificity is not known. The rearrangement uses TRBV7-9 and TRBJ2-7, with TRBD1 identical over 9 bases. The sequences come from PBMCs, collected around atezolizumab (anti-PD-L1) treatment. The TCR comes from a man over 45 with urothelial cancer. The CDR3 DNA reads TGTGCCAGCAGCTTAGGACAGGGGGGAAACGAGCAGTACTTC. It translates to CASSLGQGGNEQYF.